The clone carrying this T cell receptor (beta chain) was counted ten times or more. V shed 6 bases, J shed 0 bases, and the junction held 13 bases outside the gene matches. CDR3 size: 18 residues. These data come from a study of T cells in Graves' hyperthyroidism and ophthalmopathy. The investigators amplified TCR beta CDR3 regions from RNA transcripts. An initial round of RT-PCR targeting the TCR CDR3 relied on the HTBI primer set. TCRdb re-derived calls from the multiplex PCR reads in MiXCR, one entry per CDR3 protein. The table includes 550,000 to 700,000 distinct CDR3 sequences, under 60% detected once.

V gene TRBV12-3 or TRBV12-4 combines with J gene TRBJ1-5, with TRBD1 matching 8 bases. The sequence came from an adult woman with Graves' disease, either hyperthyroidism or ophthalmopathy (not recorded which). Source material: peripheral blood or thyroid tissue (not recorded which). In nucleotides, the CDR3 is TGTGCCAGCAGCCGACAGGGGCGATCAGTTATTAGCAATCAGCCCCAGCATTTT. Protein sequence: CASSRQGRSVISNQPQHF.